This TCR beta chain was retrieved from a study of CD8+ T cells in alopecia areata. Study conclusions and caveats: The study found that many expanded lesional clones persisted in scalp and blood during tofacitinib. Tofacitinib produced a significant decrease in scalp clonality and in expanded CD8+ clones among the top 100. For lesional scalp, especially alopecia totalis/universalis, clonality was higher than in normal scalp. Scalp specimens additionally yield sequences from normal skin's resident alphabeta T cells.

Extracted RNA was reverse transcribed into cDNA, the sequencing template. TCRdb's table, derived via immunoSEQ multiplex PCR, lists solely in-frame clones and lacks some. Among 150,000 to 200,000 clones, 64% were seen once, and the ten largest hold about 1.3%. A remark on this clone: Its target is not known.

CDR1 SGHAT and CDR2 FQDESV come from the germline V gene (reference sequence). Trimming took off 5 bases at V and 3 bases at J, with 10 bases between the two ends. The CDR3 contains 13 residues. Treatment reported: oral pan-JAK inhibitor, 5-10 mg twice daily. This sequence was found in a human donor with alopecia areata. The sequencing here drew on CD4+ T cells sorted from blood, taken around week 50, from a patient treated with tofacitinib. V and J are TRBV11-1 and TRBJ1-2, with a weak D call TRBD1 (6 bases). This CDR3 reads CASSLRGYYGYTF. The CDR3 nucleotides are TGTGCCAGCAGCCTCAGGGGATACTATGGCTACACCTTC.